The rows below give T cell receptor beta chains drawn from one sample of a study of tumor-infiltrating lymphocytes in localized non-small cell lung cancer. Clones were read by immunoSEQ multiplex PCR, and TCRdb kept only the in-frame ones, dropping some. The sample holds about 29,000 clones; 75% to 90% are singletons and the top ten take roughly 2%. Material for sequencing was lung tumor tissue. These receptors were obtained from a human donor with non-small cell lung cancer. CDR3s include the opening cysteine and the closing phenylalanine or tryptophan. Each record gives: V gene, clone size, J gene, CDR3 protein. The listing skips clone size in some rows; elsewhere it reads once, few, many or a size class.

>TRBV5-4|-|TRBJ2-7
CASSSVDRGPGEQYF
>TRBV15|-|TRBJ2-3
CATSRLENIWGDTQYF
>TRBV14|-|TRBJ2-1
CASSPIGAGVINEQFF
>TRBV19|-|TRBJ2-1
CASSIEVAEQFF
>TRBV5-1|-|TRBJ1-6
CASSFGTGGASYSPLHF
>TRBV7-9|-|TRBJ2-7
CASSATDGRDYEQYF
>TRBV5-1|-|TRBJ2-5
CASSLAVDQETQYF
>TRBV6-5|-|TRBJ2-7
CASSPARGSEQYF
>TRBV10-3|-|TRBJ2-5
CAISGIGGGGETQYF
>TRBV4-2|-|TRBJ2-1
CASSQEVGVAGGYNEQFF
>TRBV19|-|TRBJ2-3
CASSIMAGRVTDTQYF
>TRBV7-2|-|TRBJ2-5
CASSLDRGRETQYF
>TRBV29-1|medium-sized|TRBJ1-1
CSLGSSASEAFF
>TRBV10-3|-|TRBJ1-3
CAISESGGNTIYF
>TRBV4-3|-|TRBJ2-1
CASSQDLAVAYNEQFF
>TRBV5-1|few|TRBJ1-1
CASSREGQGLTEAFF
>TRBV29-1|-|TRBJ2-1
CSAGEATGDEQFF
>TRBV11-2|-|TRBJ2-7
CASSLVHEQYF
>TRBV5-6|-|TRBJ2-1
CASSLFGLSSYNEQFF
>TRBV4-2|once|TRBJ2-5
CASSQGQLQETQYF
>TRBV19|-|TRBJ1-1
CASSPLYRDTEAFF
>TRBV30|-|TRBJ2-7
CAWTIGGNYEQYF
>TRBV9|-|TRBJ2-1
CASSSGQGGHGEQFF
>TRBV7-2|-|TRBJ1-4
CASSGTGLGVEKLFF
>TRBV6-5|-|TRBJ1-2
CASSQGMRGYTF
>TRBV13|medium-sized|TRBJ1-5
CASSSLDREASNQPQHF
>TRBV7-6|-|TRBJ2-3
CASSLVGVDTQYF
>TRBV4-2|-|TRBJ2-7
CASSQDRRDEQYF
>TRBV7-2|-|TRBJ1-5
CASSLEGYSNQPQHF
>TRBV7-3|-|TRBJ1-1
CASSSGQGRGAFF
>TRBV7-3|-|TRBJ2-7
CASSRGLAGSEQYF
>TRBV6-6|once|TRBJ2-5
CASSYSRGGGETQYF
>TRBV7-9|-|TRBJ1-6
CASSHSNQNSPLHF
>TRBV19|-|TRBJ1-2
CATQQGRGNYGYTF
>TRBV6-1|-|TRBJ1-1
CASSAQGGDYTEAFF
>TRBV13|-|TRBJ1-4
CASSLVNRLATNEKLFF
>TRBV27|-|TRBJ2-7
CASSQTMAGYEQYF
>TRBV6-6|-|TRBJ1-3
CASSLGPEDTIYF
>TRBV10-3|-|TRBJ1-2
CAISESLRLDYGYTF
>TRBV29-1|-|TRBJ2-3
CSVEDTSTDTQYF
>TRBV11-2|-|TRBJ2-2
CASSLGHTGELFF
>TRBV7-9|-|TRBJ1-4
CASSLVTNEKLFF
>TRBV10-3|-|TRBJ1-4
CAISESGPNEKLFF
>TRBV5-1|-|TRBJ1-1
CASSPDWGGAAEAFF
>TRBV5-6|-|TRBJ2-7
CASSLRTGKISYEQYF
>TRBV7-2|-|TRBJ2-7
CASSLSPSGAYEQYF
>TRBV7-6|-|TRBJ2-1
CASSSSGSTSSYNEQFF
>TRBV5-6|-|TRBJ2-7
CASSLFGDRASYEQYF
>TRBV30|-|TRBJ2-2
CAWSVFGQASTSGGSLPNTGELFF
>TRBV6-5|-|TRBJ1-6
CASSYSGQLPLHF
>TRBV7-9|-|TRBJ2-5
CASSSRTGGVVETQYF
>TRBV9|-|TRBJ2-5
CASSVDSETQYF
>TRBV9|-|TRBJ1-4
CASSPGTLNNEKLFF
>TRBV19|-|TRBJ1-6
CASRYGGGDSPLHF
>TRBV6-1|-|TRBJ2-7
CATWTATYEQYF